This TCR beta chain was captured in a study of blood T cell repertoires in COVID-19. Across the study: Collection of acute and convalescent COVID-19 samples took place in the United States, Italy and Spain. PBMCs, B-cell-depleted T cells, or T cells were the source of the cDNA or gDNA that made up the material.

This CDR3 spans 14 amino acids. Losses at the gene ends were 7 bases for V and 7 bases for J; bases not matched to a gene: 6. Germline-derived CDR1 and CDR2 are LNHDA and SQIVND (reference sequence). Authors' processing steps: The authors estimated nucleated cell counts from reference gene primer amplification. Profiling relied on immunoSEQ multiplex PCR, and the TCRdb table lists in-frame clones only, not all of them. That table supplies the V and J calls and clone size; D and trimming were determined from the DNA. The sample yields 150,000 to 200,000 clones, around 86% seen once. The sample holds one count of this clone.

The origin of this receptor is a man aged 45 to 65 with active or convalescent COVID-19. This rearrangement joins TRBV19 to TRBJ2-1, with TRBD2 identical over 11 bases. The source material was peripheral blood. CDR3 in DNA: TGTGCCAGTACCCCGGGACTAGCGGAAAATGAGCAGTTCTTC. Amino acids: CASTPGLAENEQFF.